This T cell receptor (beta chain) was retrieved from a study of T cell repertoires in urothelial bladder cancer (dated by TCRdb to 2018 to 2020). Regarding the study in general: Of the approximately 12 resected lesions, three were clinical stage cT0, three were cTa, three were cT1 and three were cT2 or greater. About a dozen resected bladder lesions, made up of urothelial carcinoma (UC+) and benign (UC-) specimens, were studied. A total of some 12 patients who had bladder lesions and were undergoing transurethral resection were prospectively identified. The study compared clonality of the TCR repertoire in bladder tumors against clonality in benign bladder inflammation. The study at large found these results: In carcinoma specimens, up to 17% of infiltrating lymphocytes were accounted for by a single T-cell clone, compared with roughly 2.1% in benign specimens. Carcinoma specimens had a median tumor infiltrating lymphocyte percentage of 2%, while benign specimens had a median of approximately 12%. Urothelial carcinoma specimens contained fewer T cells than benign specimens, with a median of approximately 5,000 versus 26,000.

Resected bladder lesions in which urothelial carcinoma was absent were designated as benign (UC-) specimens. At transurethral resection, specimens of the bladder lesions were collected and then stored at -80C. From bladder specimens obtained at transurethral resection, DNA was extracted. Concerning this clone itself: Its binding antigen is unknown. Base quality data are lacking; no much larger clone is found one base away.

Taken from the germline V gene, the CDR1 and CDR2 loops are SGDLS and YYNGEE. The V end loses 1 base and the J end loses 3 bases, and a stretch of 14 bases separates them. The CDR3 measures 15 amino acids from cysteine to phenylalanine. Only the CDR3 DNA is retained, 45 bases long and in frame from the first base. The TCR beta chain CDR3 region was sequenced with the immunoSEQ assay. The original pipeline was this. T-cell fraction, clonal dominance and maximum TCR clone frequency were calculated for each specimen. What TCRdb holds here is the immuneACCESS table cut down to in-frame rearrangements. Part of the clones is not present; checked against another copy, under half of the missing clones reflect an unresolved V gene, and the others are unexplained. Clone size and V and J calls were adopted from that table, with D and trimming inferred from the DNA. In this sample the table shows 10,000 to 13,000 clones, under 70% of which occur a single time. The ten largest clones add up to less than 7% of the sample.

The receptor was derived from a human donor with a benign inflammatory bladder lesion. Sequencing was performed on tumor-infiltrating cells from bladder cancer. In this chain, TRBV9 is recombined with TRBJ2-7; TRBD2 could be the D gene, as 6 bases match. CDR3 region: CASSVMSGSHYEQYF. Here is the DNA: TGTGCCAGCAGCGTAATGTCCGGGAGCCACTACGAGCAGTACTTC.